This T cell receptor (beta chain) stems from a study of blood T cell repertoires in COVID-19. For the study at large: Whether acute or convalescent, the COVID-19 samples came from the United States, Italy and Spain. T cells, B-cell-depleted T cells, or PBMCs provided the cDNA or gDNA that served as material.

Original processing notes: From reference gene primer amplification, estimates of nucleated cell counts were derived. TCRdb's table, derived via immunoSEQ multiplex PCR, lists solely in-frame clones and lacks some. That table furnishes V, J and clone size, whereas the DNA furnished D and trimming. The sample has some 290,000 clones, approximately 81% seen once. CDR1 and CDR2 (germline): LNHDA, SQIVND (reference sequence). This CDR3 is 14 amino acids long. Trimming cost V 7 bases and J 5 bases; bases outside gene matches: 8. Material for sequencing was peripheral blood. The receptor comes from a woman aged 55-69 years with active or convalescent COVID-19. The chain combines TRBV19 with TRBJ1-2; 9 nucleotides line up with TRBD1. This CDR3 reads CASIETGGLYGYTF. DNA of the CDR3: TGTGCCAGTATAGAGACAGGGGGTCTTTATGGCTACACCTTC.